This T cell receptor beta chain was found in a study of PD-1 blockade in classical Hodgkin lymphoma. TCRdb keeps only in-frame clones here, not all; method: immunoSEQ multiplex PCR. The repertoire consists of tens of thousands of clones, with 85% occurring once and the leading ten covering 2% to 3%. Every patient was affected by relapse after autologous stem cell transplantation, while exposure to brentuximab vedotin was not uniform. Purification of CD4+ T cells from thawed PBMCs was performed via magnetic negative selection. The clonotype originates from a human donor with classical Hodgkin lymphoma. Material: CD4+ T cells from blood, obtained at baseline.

The CDR3 loop is CASSIREREKLFF. CDR3 DNA: TGTGCCAGTAGTATCAGGGAACGCGAAAAACTGTTTTTT. V gene TRBV19 combines with J gene TRBJ1-4; possible D gene TRBD1, 5 bases. This CDR3 is 13 amino acids long. The ends were cut back, 3 bases at V and 8 bases at J, with 10 bases in the middle. Germline CDR1 and CDR2: LNHDA and SQIVND (reference sequence).